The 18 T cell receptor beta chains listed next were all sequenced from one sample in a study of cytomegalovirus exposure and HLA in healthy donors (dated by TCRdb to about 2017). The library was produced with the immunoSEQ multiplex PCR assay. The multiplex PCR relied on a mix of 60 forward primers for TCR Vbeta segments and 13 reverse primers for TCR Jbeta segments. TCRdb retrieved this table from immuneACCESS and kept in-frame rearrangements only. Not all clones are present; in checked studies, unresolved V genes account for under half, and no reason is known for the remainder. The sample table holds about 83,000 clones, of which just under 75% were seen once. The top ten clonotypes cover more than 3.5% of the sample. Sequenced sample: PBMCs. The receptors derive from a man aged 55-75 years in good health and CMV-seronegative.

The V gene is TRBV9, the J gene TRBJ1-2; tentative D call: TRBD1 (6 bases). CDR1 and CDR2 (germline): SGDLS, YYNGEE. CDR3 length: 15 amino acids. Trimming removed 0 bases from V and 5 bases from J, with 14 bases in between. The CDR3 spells CASSVAPGEGYGYTF. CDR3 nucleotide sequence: TGTGCCAGCAGCGTAGCACCAGGGGAAGGATATGGCTACACCTTC.

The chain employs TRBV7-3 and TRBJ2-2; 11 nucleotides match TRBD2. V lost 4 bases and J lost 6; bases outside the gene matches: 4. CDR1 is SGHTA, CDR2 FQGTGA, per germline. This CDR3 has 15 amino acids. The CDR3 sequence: CASSSGTSGAGELFF. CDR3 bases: TGTGCCAGCAGCTCCGGGACTAGCGGAGCCGGGGAGCTGTTTTTT.

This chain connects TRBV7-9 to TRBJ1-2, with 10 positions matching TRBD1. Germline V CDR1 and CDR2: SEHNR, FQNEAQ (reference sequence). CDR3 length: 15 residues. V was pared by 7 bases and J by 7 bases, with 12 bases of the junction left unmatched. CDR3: CASNHETGGFFGYTF. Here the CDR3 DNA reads TGTGCCAGCAACCATGAGACAGGGGGCTTTTTTGGCTACACCTTC.

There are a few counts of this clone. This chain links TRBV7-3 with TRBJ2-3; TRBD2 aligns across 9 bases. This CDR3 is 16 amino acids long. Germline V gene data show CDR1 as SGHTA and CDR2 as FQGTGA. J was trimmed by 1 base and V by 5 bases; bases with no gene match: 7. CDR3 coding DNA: TGTGCCAGCAGCCCCGAGGTAGCGGGGGGCACAGATACGCAGTATTTT. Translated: CASSPEVAGGTDTQYF. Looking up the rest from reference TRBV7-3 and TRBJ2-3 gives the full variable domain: GAGVSQTPSNKVTEKGKYVELRCDPISGHTALYWYRQSLGQGPEFLIYFQGTGAADDSGLPNDRFFAVRPEGSVSTLKIQRTERGDSAVYLCASSPEVAGGTDTQYFGPGTRLTVL.

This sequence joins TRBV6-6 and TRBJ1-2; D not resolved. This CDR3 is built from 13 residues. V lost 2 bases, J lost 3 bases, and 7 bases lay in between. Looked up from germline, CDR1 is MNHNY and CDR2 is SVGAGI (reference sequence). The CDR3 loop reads CASSYGQDYGYTF. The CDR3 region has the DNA TGTGCCAGCAGTTACGGCCAGGACTATGGCTACACCTTC.

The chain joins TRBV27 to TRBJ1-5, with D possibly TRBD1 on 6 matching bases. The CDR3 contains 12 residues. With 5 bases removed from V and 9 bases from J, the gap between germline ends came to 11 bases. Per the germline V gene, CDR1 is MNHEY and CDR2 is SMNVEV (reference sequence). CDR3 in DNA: TGTGCCAGCAGTGGCTCACAGGGGCCCCAGCATTTT. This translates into CASSGSQGPQHF.

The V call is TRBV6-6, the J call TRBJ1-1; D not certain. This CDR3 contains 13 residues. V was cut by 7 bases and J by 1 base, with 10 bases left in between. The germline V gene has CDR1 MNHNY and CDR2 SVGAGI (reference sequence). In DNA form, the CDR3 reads TGTGCCAGCACTTATGCGGAGAACACTGAAGCTTTCTTT. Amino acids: CASTYAENTEAFF.

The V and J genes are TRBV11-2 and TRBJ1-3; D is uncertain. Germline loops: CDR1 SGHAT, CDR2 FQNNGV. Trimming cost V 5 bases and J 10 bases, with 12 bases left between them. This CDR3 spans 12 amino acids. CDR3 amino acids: CASSLAGGTIYF. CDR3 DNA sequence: TGTGCCAGCAGCCTTGCGGGAGGTACCATATATTTT. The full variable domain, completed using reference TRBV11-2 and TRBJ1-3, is EAGVAQSPRYKIIEKRQSVAFWCNPISGHATLYWYQQILGQGPKLLIQFQNNGVVDDSQLPKDRFSAERLKGVDSTLKIQPAKLEDSAVYLCASSLAGGTIYFGEGSWLTVV.

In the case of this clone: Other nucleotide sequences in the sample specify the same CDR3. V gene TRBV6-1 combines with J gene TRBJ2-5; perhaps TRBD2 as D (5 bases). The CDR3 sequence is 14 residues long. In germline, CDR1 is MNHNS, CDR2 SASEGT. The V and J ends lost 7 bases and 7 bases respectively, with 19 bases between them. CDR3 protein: CASIIDRGYGTQYF. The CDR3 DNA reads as TGTGCCAGCATCATCGATCGGGGTTACGGGACCCAGTACTTC.

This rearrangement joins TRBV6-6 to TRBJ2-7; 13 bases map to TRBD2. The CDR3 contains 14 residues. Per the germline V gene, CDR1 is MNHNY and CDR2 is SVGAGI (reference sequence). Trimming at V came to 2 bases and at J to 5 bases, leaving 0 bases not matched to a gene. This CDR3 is CASSYGLAGDEQYF. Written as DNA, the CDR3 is TGTGCCAGCAGTTACGGACTAGCGGGGGACGAGCAGTACTTC.

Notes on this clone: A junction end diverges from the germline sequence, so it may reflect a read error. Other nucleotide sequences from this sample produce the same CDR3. As DNA, the CDR3 is TGTGCCAGCAGTGCAGGGCTACAGGCTCCCAATTCCCCCCTCCACTTT. Its translation is CASSAGLQAPNSPLHF. The rearrangement joins TRBV6-1 to TRBJ1-6; possible D gene TRBD1, 5 bases. CDR3 length: 16 amino acids. CDR1 and CDR2 from the germline V gene are MNHNS and SASEGT.

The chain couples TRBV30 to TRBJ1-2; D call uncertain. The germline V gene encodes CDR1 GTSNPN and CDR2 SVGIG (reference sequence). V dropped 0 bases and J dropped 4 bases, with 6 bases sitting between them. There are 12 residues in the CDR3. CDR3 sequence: CAWSVSSYGYTF. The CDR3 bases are TGTGCCTGGAGTGTTTCCAGCTATGGCTACACCTTC.

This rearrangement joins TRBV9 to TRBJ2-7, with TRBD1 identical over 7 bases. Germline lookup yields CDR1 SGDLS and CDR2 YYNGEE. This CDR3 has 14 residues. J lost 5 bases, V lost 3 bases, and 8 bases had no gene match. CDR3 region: CASSEQGQSDEQYF. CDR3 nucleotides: TGTGCCAGCAGCGAGCAGGGACAGTCCGACGAGCAGTACTTC.

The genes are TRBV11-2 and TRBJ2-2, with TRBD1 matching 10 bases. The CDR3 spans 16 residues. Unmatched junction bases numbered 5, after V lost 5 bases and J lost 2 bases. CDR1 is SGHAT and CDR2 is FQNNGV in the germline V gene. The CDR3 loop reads CASSPRQGANTGELFF. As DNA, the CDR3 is TGTGCCAGCAGCCCGCGACAGGGGGCTAACACCGGGGAGCTGTTTTTT.

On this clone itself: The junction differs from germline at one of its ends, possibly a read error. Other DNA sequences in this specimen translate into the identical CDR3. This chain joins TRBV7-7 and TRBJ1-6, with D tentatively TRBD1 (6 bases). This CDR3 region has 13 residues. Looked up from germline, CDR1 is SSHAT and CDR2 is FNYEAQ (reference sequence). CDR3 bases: TGTGCTAGCAGCCCAGGGGTGGGCTCACCCCTCCACTTT. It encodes CASSPGVGSPLHF.

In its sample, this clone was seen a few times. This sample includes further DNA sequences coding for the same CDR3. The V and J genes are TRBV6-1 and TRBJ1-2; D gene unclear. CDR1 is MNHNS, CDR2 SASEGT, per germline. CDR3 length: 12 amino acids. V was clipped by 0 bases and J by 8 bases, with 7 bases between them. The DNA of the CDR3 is TGTGCCAGCAGTGAAGCATCGGGAGGCTACACCTTC. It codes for CASSEASGGYTF.

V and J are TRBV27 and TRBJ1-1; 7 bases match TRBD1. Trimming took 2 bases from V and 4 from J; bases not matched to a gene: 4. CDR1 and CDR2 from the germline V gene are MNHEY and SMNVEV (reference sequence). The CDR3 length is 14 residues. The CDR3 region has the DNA TGTGCCAGCAGTTTAAAACAGGGGATCACTGAAGCTTTCTTT. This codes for CASSLKQGITEAFF.

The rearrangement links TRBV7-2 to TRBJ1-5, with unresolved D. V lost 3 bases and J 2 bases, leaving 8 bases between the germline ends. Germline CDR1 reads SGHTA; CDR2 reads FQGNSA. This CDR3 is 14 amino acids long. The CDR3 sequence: CASSLVSGNQPQHF. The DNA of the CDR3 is TGTGCCAGCAGCTTGGTTTCGGGCAATCAGCCCCAGCATTTT. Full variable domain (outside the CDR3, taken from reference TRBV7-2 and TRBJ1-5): GAGVSQSPSNKVTEKGKDVELRCDPISGHTALYWYRQSLGQGLEFLIYFQGNSAPDKSGLPSDRFSAERTGGSVSTLTIQRTQQEDSAVYLCASSLVSGNQPQHFGDGTRLSIL.